This T cell receptor beta chain was captured in a study of CXCR3-negative and CXCR3-positive naive CD8 T cells. Study-wide results and limits: When CXCR3-positive naive cells were set against CXCR3-negative naive cells, the former had more hydrophobic TRB CDR3s.

About this clonotype: Antigen: not known.

The authors prepared UMI-labeled TRB cDNA libraries by 5' RACE. TCRdb re-called the 5' RACE reads; one entry per CDR3 protein, DNA not given. Its clone listing holds some 110,000 distinct CDR3 sequences. This clonotype originated in a human donor in good health. Some clones in this sample may be carry-over from other donors' samples. Specimen: naive CXCR3+ CD8+ T cells from blood. The subset denotes: CD45RO-CCR7+CD27+CD95- naive CD8+ T cells expressing CXCR3 (TNR3+).

This CDR3 is CASSYGGFGQETQYF. V usage is TRBV6-5 and J usage is TRBJ2-5; lacking DNA, the TRBD2 call made by TCRdb goes unchecked. Per germline, CDR1 MNHEY and CDR2 SVGAGI. CDR3 size: 15 residues.